The next 8 T cell receptor beta chains were all read from a single sample in a study of blood T cell repertoires in COVID-19. Assay: immunoSEQ multiplex PCR; the TCRdb copy retains only in-frame clones and omits some. The data contain 100,000 to 110,000 clones, roughly 79% of them seen just once; the ten biggest clones take up around 29%. The specimen sequenced was peripheral blood. Receptor source: a man aged 70 or older with active or convalescent COVID-19.

This clone was found once. The chain combines TRBV4-3 with TRBJ2-7; a weak D match, TRBD1 (6 bases). CDR1 LGHNA and CDR2 YSLEER come from the germline V gene. V was pared by 3 bases and J by 1 base, with 10 bases between. There are 14 residues in the CDR3. The CDR3 DNA reads as TGCGCCAGCAGCCAGTTTAGGGGGTCCTACGAGCAGTACTTC. Amino acids: CASSQFRGSYEQYF.

The rearrangement joins TRBV9 to TRBJ1-3; possible D gene TRBD1, 5 bases. The CDR3 covers 14 residues. Germline lookup yields CDR1 SGDLS and CDR2 YYNGEE. With 1 base removed from V and 4 bases from J, the gap between germline ends came to 9 bases. This chain's CDR3 is CASSVQGSGNTIYF. The CDR3 region has the DNA TGTGCCAGCAGCGTACAGGGCTCCGGAAACACCATATATTTT.

The chain joins TRBV28 to TRBJ2-7; 10 nucleotides align to TRBD1. J gave up 0 bases and V 5 bases, and 4 bases lay outside the gene matches. The CDR3 has 15 residues. The germline V gene has CDR1 MDHEN and CDR2 SYDVKM. In nucleotides, the CDR3 is TGTGCCAGCAGTCCGGGGACAGGGGCCTCCTACGAGCAGTACTTC. This translates into CASSPGTGASYEQYF.

In this sample, this clone turned up a few times. J is TRBJ1-2 and V is TRBV6-2 or TRBV6-3; D uncertain. CDR3 length equals 12 residues. Germline V gives CDR1 MNHEY, CDR2 SVGEGT. The V end lost 2 bases, the J end lost 5 bases, and 6 bases lay between the germline ends. The CDR3 sequence is CASSYGLYGYTF. CDR3 sequence (DNA): TGTGCCAGCAGTTACGGACTATATGGCTACACCTTC.

The CDR3 loop is CASSLSGGRAFYNEQFF. The CDR3 nucleotides are TGTGCCAGCAGCTTATCCGGCGGGAGGGCCTTCTACAATGAGCAGTTCTTC. The chain couples TRBV11-2 to TRBJ2-1; 9 nucleotides line up with TRBD2. V dropped 2 bases and J dropped 3; count of bases not matched to a gene: 8. This CDR3 has 17 amino acids. CDR1 SGHAT and CDR2 FQNNGV come from the germline V gene.

The V and J genes are TRBV7-6 and TRBJ2-7; possible D gene TRBD1, 6 bases. Germline assignment: CDR1 SGHVS and CDR2 FNYEAQ. V dropped 6 bases and J dropped 7 bases, with 19 bases sitting between them. The length of the CDR3 is 14 residues. CDR3 sequence (DNA): TGTGCCAGCAGTTCGCGGAACCTTGACAGGGAGCAGTACTTC. It codes for CASSSRNLDREQYF. Looking up the rest from reference TRBV7-6 and TRBJ2-7 gives the full variable domain: GAGVSQSPRYKVTKRGQDVALRCDPISGHVSLYWYRQALGQGPEFLTYFNYEAQQDKSGLPNDRFSAERPEGSISTLTIQRTEQRDSAMYRCASSSRNLDREQYFGPGTRLTVT.

This clone was recorded many times. The J gene is TRBJ1-2, the V gene TRBV7-9, with D possibly TRBD1 on 6 matching bases. CDR1 and CDR2 (germline): SEHNR, FQNEAQ (reference sequence). V was shortened by 4 bases and J by 4 bases, with 10 bases between the two germline ends. This CDR3 contains 13 residues. This CDR3 is CASSSDRPYGYTF. Written as DNA, the CDR3 is TGTGCCAGCAGCTCGGACAGACCCTATGGCTACACCTTC.

The chain links TRBV7-9 to TRBJ2-1; 14 positions agree with TRBD2. CDR3 length equals 17 residues. Germline lookup yields CDR1 SEHNR and CDR2 FQNEAQ (reference sequence). The V gene end was trimmed by 1 base and the J gene end by 9 bases; junction bases not matched to a gene: 8. The chain's CDR3 is CASSLEGLAGVFGEQFF. The DNA of the CDR3 is TGTGCCAGCAGCTTAGAGGGACTAGCGGGAGTATTTGGTGAGCAGTTCTTC.